This TCR beta chain was retrieved from a study of cytomegalovirus exposure and HLA in healthy donors. Overall study results and limits: A cluster of highly shared sequence variants was likely a sequencing artifact. Prior analysis indicated that the majority of TCR beta V segments exhibited productivity approximately 87% or approximately 30% of the time. Among TCR beta chains of equal frequency, HLA-associated ones were more clonally expanded in a later analysis.

All the people who gave samples were healthy bone marrow donors. The V segment lost 0 bases and the J segment 4 bases; nucleotides outside the gene matches: 12. CDR1 is LGHNA and CDR2 is YNFKEQ in the germline V gene. This CDR3 comprises 17 residues. This clone has only a few counts. Its cognate antigen is unknown. PCR involved 60 Vbeta and 13 Jbeta primers. Libraries were prepared by immunoSEQ multiplex PCR; TCRdb keeps only in-frame clonotypes and omits some of them. The sample has some 150,000 clones; 64% are singletons. The rearrangement uses TRBV4-2 and TRBJ2-7, with 7 bases identical to TRBD2. Sequencing used PBMCs. This TCR was sampled from a woman aged 25 to 39 in good health and CMV-seropositive. CDR3 protein: CASSQDSFFAGVYEQYF. CDR3 coding DNA: TGTGCCAGCAGCCAAGATTCGTTCTTCGCGGGAGTTTACGAGCAGTACTTC.